Below are 21 T cell receptor beta chains sequenced from a single sample in a study of shared clonotypes between healthy human individuals. Generated by immunoSEQ multiplex PCR, the TCRdb table keeps only in-frame clones and is missing some. The sample lists about 2.3 million clones, approximately 95% occurring once. Sequencing used naive CD4+ T cells from PBMCs. Noted subset: CD45RA+ positively selected. Receptors were obtained from a man aged 18-30 years in good health. Some clones in this sample may be carry-over from other donors' samples.

V is TRBV4-2 and J is TRBJ2-3; D remains unclear. The CDR3 covers 15 residues. Trimming took 0 bases from V and 2 from J, leaving 9 bases between them. Germline values: CDR1 LGHNA, CDR2 YNFKEQ. CDR3 loop: CASSQDYGSTDTQYF. As DNA, the CDR3 is TGTGCCAGCAGCCAAGATTACGGGTCCACAGATACGCAGTATTTT.

This chain uses TRBV2 with TRBJ2-2; D may be TRBD1 (5 bases). V was shortened by 6 bases and J by 1 base, with 18 bases between the two germline ends. The CDR3 contains 17 residues. Germline V gives CDR1 SNHLY, CDR2 FYNNEI. CDR3 residues: CASRTPLWTLNTGELFF. In DNA, the CDR3 is TGTGCCAGCAGGACCCCCCTCTGGACACTGAACACCGGGGAGCTGTTTTTT.

This clone was picked up one time. The CDR3 DNA reads as TGTGCCAGCAGCTTACTCCCAGGGAGGGAAACCGGGGAGCTGTTTTTT. The encoded protein is CASSLLPGRETGELFF. The chain recombines TRBV7-9 with TRBJ2-2, with 7 bases that match TRBD2. The CDR3 has 16 residues. Trimming at V came to 2 bases and at J to 5 bases, leaving 8 bases not matched to a gene. The germline CDR1 and CDR2 sequences are SEHNR and FQNEAQ (reference sequence).

The chain couples TRBV6-5 to TRBJ2-5; 13 bases fit TRBD2. Germline V gives CDR1 MNHEY, CDR2 SVGAGI. The CDR3 contains 16 residues. J gave up 1 base and V 4 bases, and 3 bases lay outside the gene matches. In DNA form, the CDR3 reads TGTGCCAGCAGTTGGGGACTAGCGGGGATCCAAGAGACCCAGTACTTC. As protein: CASSWGLAGIQETQYF.

This clone was observed a single time. The chain joins TRBV28 to TRBJ1-5, with D unresolved. This CDR3 is 15 amino acids long. Germline V gene lookup returns CDR1 MDHEN and CDR2 SYDVKM. V shed 3 bases and J shed 9 bases, with 18 bases lying between them. CDR3 nucleotide sequence: TGTGCCAGCAGTTTTTATCAGGACCGAAACCGGCCCCAGCATTTT. Amino acids: CASSFYQDRNRPQHF.

This sequence joins TRBV27 and TRBJ1-1; 7 nucleotides agree with TRBD1. Germline CDR1 MNHEY, CDR2 SMNVEV (reference sequence). V lost 7 bases, J lost 2 bases, and 7 bases stayed unmatched. The CDR3 is 14 residues long. As DNA, the CDR3 is TGTGCCAGCACCCCGGGACAGCTCAACACTGAAGCTTTCTTT. It codes for CASTPGQLNTEAFF.

V gene TRBV5-8 combines with J gene TRBJ1-1, with TRBD1 matching 10 bases. The CDR3 covers 14 residues. Per the germline V gene, CDR1 is SGHTS and CDR2 is YDEGEE. J was trimmed by 3 bases and V by 4 bases; bases with no gene match: 3. The CDR3 DNA sequence: TGTGCCAGCAGCATCGGACAGGGGGACACTGAAGCTTTCTTT. It encodes CASSIGQGDTEAFF.

Worth noting for this clone: The sample carries other DNA sequences with the same CDR3. The CDR3 coding sequence is TGTGCCAGTAGTATAGGCCACCAAGAGACCCAGTACTTC. Protein: CASSIGHQETQYF. The V call is TRBV19, the J call TRBJ2-5; no firm D call. The V gene lost 1 base and the J gene lost 0 bases, with 3 bases spanning the gap. The CDR3 runs 13 residues. The germline gives CDR1 LNHDA, CDR2 SQIVND (reference sequence).

The chain employs TRBV9 and TRBJ1-2; D remains ambiguous. V lost 0 bases and J lost 3, with 12 bases in between. The CDR3 is 15 amino acids. CDR1 and CDR2 from the germline V gene are SGDLS and YYNGEE. The CDR3 loop reads CASSVGRVGYYGYTF. Here the CDR3 DNA reads TGTGCCAGCAGCGTAGGGAGGGTTGGGTACTATGGCTACACCTTC.

This clone appeared a single time. Within the sample, other DNA sequences also encode this same CDR3. J is TRBJ1-2 and V is TRBV18; 9 nucleotides line up with TRBD1. Germline CDR1 reads KGHSH; CDR2 reads LQKENI. V dropped 1 base and J dropped 6; count of bases not matched to a gene: 0. This CDR3 region has 13 residues. The CDR3 loop reads CASSPRQGDGYTF. CDR3 DNA sequence: TGTGCCAGCTCACCACGACAGGGGGATGGCTACACCTTC.

This clone occurred once. The gene calls are TRBV11-3 and TRBJ1-1; D is perhaps TRBD1 (6 bases). Germline V gene data show CDR1 as SGHNT and CDR2 as YENEEA. Trimming removed 3 bases from V and 5 bases from J, with 10 bases in between. This CDR3 is built from 13 residues. The CDR3 DNA reads as TGTGCCAGCAGCTTTGGACAGACGACTGAAGCTTTCTTT. This gives the protein CASSFGQTTEAFF.

This rearrangement joins TRBV13 to TRBJ2-1; 8 bases are shared with TRBD2. The V and J ends lost 2 bases and 7 bases, in that order; junction bases with no gene match: 10. In germline, CDR1 is PRHDT, CDR2 FYEKMQ (reference sequence). The CDR3 totals 16 residues. CDR3 sequence: CASSLIPGGRVNEQFF. CDR3 bases: TGTGCCAGCAGCTTAATCCCGGGAGGGAGAGTTAATGAGCAGTTCTTC. Complete variable domain (other parts from reference TRBV13 and TRBJ2-1): AAGVIQSPRHLIKEKRETATLKCYPIPRHDTVYWYQQGPGQDPQFLISFYEKMQSDKGSIPDRFSAQQFSDYHSELNMSSLELGDSALYFCASSLIPGGRVNEQFFGPGTRLTVL.

This chain joins TRBV6-5 and TRBJ1-4; D is undetermined. The V and J ends lost 5 bases and 15 bases respectively, with 19 bases between them. Germline CDR1 is MNHEY and CDR2 is SVGAGI. The length of the CDR3 is 13 residues. The DNA for the CDR3 is TGTGCCAGCAGTCCCCTATACAGCCTCCCCTTGTTTTTT. It encodes CASSPLYSLPLFF.

This chain links TRBV5-1 with TRBJ2-7; TRBD1 matches at 12 bases. This CDR3 has 15 residues. Germline values: CDR1 SGHRS, CDR2 YFSETQ. The V and J ends lost 0 bases and 7 bases, in that order; junction bases with no gene match: 5. CDR3 DNA: TGCGCCAGCAGCTTGGTGGGACAGGGGGCGGATGAGCAGTACTTC. Translation: CASSLVGQGADEQYF.

The chain couples TRBV5-4 to TRBJ2-5; unclear D gene. Germline lookup yields CDR1 SGHNT and CDR2 YYREEE (reference sequence). This CDR3 is built from 14 residues. The germline V and J ends were trimmed by 0 bases and 5 bases, with 11 bases remaining between them. The CDR3 DNA follows: TGTGCCAGCAGCTTGGGTTGGACGGTTGAGACCCAGTACTTC. This sequence encodes CASSLGWTVETQYF.

This sequence joins TRBV7-8 and TRBJ1-1; D remains ambiguous. CDR3 size: 14 residues. Germline CDR1 is SGHVS and CDR2 is FQNEAQ. Trimming pared 2 bases from V and 3 bases from J, leaving 10 bases between. The CDR3 nucleotides read TGTGCCAGCAGCTTAACAGTCGGGGACACTGAAGCTTTCTTT. This encodes CASSLTVGDTEAFF.

Of note for this clone: The sample has other DNA sequences that encode this CDR3 too. This chain links TRBV10-3 with TRBJ2-5, with a weak D call TRBD2 (5 bases). CDR3 size: 14 residues. Trimming left V 0 bases short and J 2 bases short, with 7 bases between. Germline V CDR1 and CDR2: ENHRY, SYGVKD. The CDR3 coding sequence is TGTGCCATCAGTGAGTCGACGGGGCAAGAGACCCAGTACTTC. Its protein is CAISESTGQETQYF.

V and J are TRBV11-1 and TRBJ2-7; 11 bases are a match to TRBD2. Germline CDR1 and CDR2: SGHAT and FQDESV (reference sequence). Germline trimming cut 5 bases from V and 1 base from J; bases unmatched to any gene: 4. The CDR3 has 15 amino acids. DNA of the CDR3: TGTGCCAGCAGCAAATCTAGCGGGAGGTCCTACGAGCAGTACTTC. It encodes CASSKSSGRSYEQYF.

This chain links TRBV28 with TRBJ1-4, with no clear D. This CDR3 has 16 residues. Germline V gene lookup returns CDR1 MDHEN and CDR2 SYDVKM. The V and J ends lost 5 bases and 7 bases respectively, with 20 bases between them. Here the CDR3 reads CASSAPGRIRGEKLFF. CDR3 bases: TGTGCCAGCAGTGCCCCCGGCCGGATCCGGGGTGAAAAACTGTTTTTT.

This clone came up a few times. The sample has other DNA sequences that encode this CDR3 too. The rearrangement links TRBV30 to TRBJ1-3, with a possible D match to TRBD1 (5 bases). The V gene's germline CDR1 is GTSNPN and CDR2 SVGIG (reference sequence). V lost 2 bases, J lost 4 bases, and 9 bases lay in between. CDR3 length: 13 residues. CDR3 residues: CAWSQGIGNTIYF. The CDR3 region has the DNA TGTGCCTGGAGTCAGGGTATCGGAAACACCATATATTTT. Full variable domain (remainder filled in from reference TRBV30 and TRBJ1-3): SQTIHQWPATLVQPVGSPLSLECTVEGTSNPNLYWYRQAAGRGLQLLFYSVGIGQISSEVPQNLSASRPQDRQFILSSKKLLLSDSGFYLCAWSQGIGNTIYFGEGSWLTVV.

This sequence joins TRBV14 and TRBJ2-1; tentatively, D is TRBD2 (6 bases). There are 16 residues in the CDR3. Germline V lookup: CDR1 SGHDN, CDR2 FVKESK. Trimming removed 0 bases at V and 2 bases at J, with 11 bases between. CDR3 loop: CASSQEGGTTYNEQFF. In DNA, the CDR3 is TGTGCCAGCAGCCAAGAGGGGGGAACGACCTACAATGAGCAGTTCTTC.